This record covers a single T cell receptor (beta chain). Time point noted: pre-sensitization, week 0. As for treatment: therapeutic diphenylcyclopropenone sensitization with weekly scalp DPC. Extraction of total RNA was performed on unfractionated whole blood. The data were obtained in a study of human T cells and chemical hapten exposure. One entry per CDR3 protein, called by TCRdb with MiXCR from the RACE reads. The sample has tens of thousands of distinct CDR3 sequences; over 9% are singletons. In germline, CDR1 is SGHNT, CDR2 YENEEA. The CDR3 extends over 11 amino acids. V gave up 5 bases and J gave up 6 bases, with 8 bases separating them.

This TCR was sampled from a man between 50 and 59 years old with alopecia areata. Some clones in this sample may be carry-over from other donors' samples. V gene TRBV11-3 combines with J gene TRBJ2-7; no clear D gene. Here the sequenced sample was whole blood, taken in connection with sensitization to the hapten diphenylcyclopropenone (DPC). The DNA for the CDR3 is TGTGCCAGCAGCATCGGTGGCGAGCAGTACTTC. This codes for CASSIGGEQYF.